This TCR beta chain was sequenced in a study of identical twins. Points from the study as a whole: Researchers reported excess low generation probability among twin-shared out-of-frame alpha sequences. A cross-sectional statistical analysis, not follow-up of the same donors, supported the conclusions. Models underpredicted monozygotic twin sharing of out-of-frame TCR alpha.

Template switching supplied a universal primer site; unique molecular identifiers were carried on the cDNA. MiXCR, run by TCRdb on the 5' RACE reads, gives a single entry per CDR3 protein. This sample has roughly 470,000 distinct CDR3 sequences, with roughly 13% found just once. Only a few counts were recorded for this clonotype. Its antigen is unidentified. This sample also belongs to another study, concerning yellow fever vaccine responses in identical twins.

This clonotype was obtained from a woman aged 18-29 years in good health. Sequencing was carried out using CD4+ T cells sorted from blood.

CDR3 DNA sequence: TGTGCCAGCATCCGGGGGTCCGGGGAGCTGTTTTTT. Amino acids: CASIRGSGELFF. V is TRBV7-9 and J is TRBJ2-2; maybe TRBD2 (6 bases). The germline V gene encodes CDR1 SEHNR and CDR2 FQNEAQ (reference sequence). V was trimmed by 7 bases and J by 6 bases, leaving 9 bases between them. There are 12 residues in the CDR3.